The 7 T cell receptor beta chains in this list originate from one sample, sequenced in a study of blood T cells in healthy people across ages. Using a J-beta primer mix together with a sample-barcoded 5' primer, a second PCR was run for roughly 6 to 12 cycles. TCRdb processed the 5' RACE reads anew with MiXCR; each CDR3 protein has one entry. This sample has about 1 million distinct CDR3 sequences, with more than 40% found just once. Sample: blood. These TCRs come from a woman aged 60-75 years in good health.

CDR3 sequence: CSAREASPNQPQHF. CDR3 DNA sequence: TGCAGTGCTAGAGAGGCCAGCCCAAATCAGCCCCAGCATTTT. This chain uses TRBV20-1 with TRBJ1-5; D is unresolved. The CDR3 spans 14 residues. Germline V gives CDR1 DFQATT, CDR2 SNEGSKA (reference sequence). Trimming took 0 bases from V and 4 from J, leaving 10 bases between them.

A note on this clonotype: A read error is possible here, since a much larger clone lies one base away. V is TRBV7-2 and J is TRBJ2-7; D unclear. The germline V and J ends were trimmed by 1 base and 7 bases, with 11 bases remaining between them. CDR3 length: 13 amino acids. Germline assignment: CDR1 SGHTA and CDR2 FQGNSA. CDR3 amino acids: CASSLGYAGEQYF. The CDR3 DNA is TGTGCCAGCAGCTTAGGCTACGCAGGTGAGCAGTACTTC. The variable domain in full, completed from reference TRBV7-2 and TRBJ2-7, reads GAGVSQSPSNKVTEKGKDVELRCDPISGHTALYWYRQSLGQGLEFLIYFQGNSAPDKSGLPSDRFSAERTGGSVSTLTIQRTQQEDSAVYLCASSLGYAGEQYFGPGTRLTVT.

The CDR3 sequence is CAISPQAGQGNNEQFF. CDR3 DNA: TGTGCCATCAGCCCCCAGGCGGGACAGGGAAACAATGAGCAGTTCTTC. This rearrangement joins TRBV10-3 to TRBJ2-1; 9 bases align to TRBD1. The CDR3 is made up of 16 amino acids. The germline V gene has CDR1 ENHRY and CDR2 SYGVKD. J gave up 5 bases and V 6 bases, and 11 bases lay outside the gene matches.

The chain uses TRBV6-2 or TRBV6-3 and TRBJ1-5; the D is unclear. Germline V CDR1 and CDR2: MNHEY, SVGEGT. V dropped 6 bases and J dropped 0 bases, with 12 bases sitting between them. The CDR3 is 15 residues long. The CDR3 sequence: CASSLRRYSNQPQHF. CDR3 DNA sequence: TGTGCCAGCAGCCTCAGAAGGTATAGCAATCAGCCCCAGCATTTT.

The chain has TRBV29-1 and TRBJ2-5; no definite D call. This CDR3 spans 13 amino acids. Germline values: CDR1 SQVTM, CDR2 ANQGSEA. Trimming stripped 4 bases from V and 1 base from J, with 10 bases between. CDR3 sequence: CSVAHTIQETQYF. DNA for the CDR3: TGCAGCGTTGCCCATACAATCCAAGAGACCCAGTACTTC. The variable domain in full, completed from reference TRBV29-1 and TRBJ2-5, reads SAVISQKPSRDICQRGTSLTIQCQVDSQVTMMFWYRQQPGQSLTLIATANQGSEATYESGFVIDKFPISRPNLTFSTLTVSNMSPEDSSIYLCSVAHTIQETQYFGPGTRLLVL.

This clonotype was detected only a few times. This sequence joins TRBV21-1 and TRBJ2-1; the table's TRBD1 call for D was not verified on the DNA. TRBV21-1 is a recognized pseudogene. The length of the CDR3 is 20 residues. The CDR3 region is CASSKGGIRRGSPSYNEQFF. CDR3 DNA sequence: TGTGCCAGCAGCAAAGGGGGGATTCGAAGGGGCTCGCCCTCCTACAATGAGCAGTTCTTC.

DNA for the CDR3: TGTGCCATCAGTCCAGATCCGACAGGGGGCACCTATGGCTACACCTTC. It encodes CAISPDPTGGTYGYTF. The V gene is TRBV10-3, the J gene TRBJ1-2; 10 positions agree with TRBD1. Per the germline V gene, CDR1 is ENHRY and CDR2 is SYGVKD. The CDR3 runs 16 residues. The J segment lost 4 bases and the V segment lost 5 bases, leaving 10 bases of the junction unmatched.